This TCR beta chain was sequenced in a study of shared clonotypes between healthy human individuals. The V gene lost 5 bases and the J gene lost 4 bases, with 7 bases spanning the gap. Looked up from germline, CDR1 is LNHDA and CDR2 is SQIVND (reference sequence). The CDR3 length is 12 residues. Each sorted subset replicate got 200 ng genomic DNA, tens of thousands of genomes. Assay: immunoSEQ multiplex PCR; the TCRdb copy retains only in-frame clones and omits some. The sample has approximately 700,000 clones; roughly 72% are singletons. With respect to this clone: Different DNA sequences within this sample yield the same CDR3.

The sample consisted of memory CD4+ T cells sorted from blood. Regarding subset: CD45RA-negative fraction. This sequence was found in a young woman in good health. The gene calls are TRBV19 and TRBJ2-3; D gene uncertain. CDR3 sequence: CASSPSADTQYF. In DNA, the CDR3 is TGTGCCAGTAGTCCCTCCGCAGATACGCAGTATTTT.